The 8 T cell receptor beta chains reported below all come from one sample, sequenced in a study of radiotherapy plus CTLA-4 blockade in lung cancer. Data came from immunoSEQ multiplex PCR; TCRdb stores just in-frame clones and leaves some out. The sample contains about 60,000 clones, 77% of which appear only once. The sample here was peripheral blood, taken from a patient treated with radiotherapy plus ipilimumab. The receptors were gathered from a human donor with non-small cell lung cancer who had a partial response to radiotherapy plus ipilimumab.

As DNA, the CDR3 is TGTGCCAGCAGGGCTCTAGGTGCAAGCACAGATACGCAGTATTTT. It codes for CASRALGASTDTQYF. The V and J genes are TRBV7-2 and TRBJ2-3; D gene unclear. The V gene's germline CDR1 is SGHTA and CDR2 FQGNSA. The CDR3 is made up of 15 amino acids. V lost 6 bases and J lost 0, with 13 bases in between.

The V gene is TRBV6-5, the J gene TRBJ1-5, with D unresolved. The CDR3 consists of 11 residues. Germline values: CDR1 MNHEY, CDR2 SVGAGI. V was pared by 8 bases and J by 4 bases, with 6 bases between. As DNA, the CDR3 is TGTGCCAGCGGGCTTAATCAGCCCCAGCATTTT. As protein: CASGLNQPQHF.

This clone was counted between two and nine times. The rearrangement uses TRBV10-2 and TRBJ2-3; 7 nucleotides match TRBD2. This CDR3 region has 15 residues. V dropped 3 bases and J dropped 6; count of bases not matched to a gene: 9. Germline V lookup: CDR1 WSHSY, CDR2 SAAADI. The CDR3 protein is CASSEPAGEVDTQYF. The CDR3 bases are TGCGCCAGCAGTGAACCGGCGGGGGAGGTGGATACGCAGTATTTT.

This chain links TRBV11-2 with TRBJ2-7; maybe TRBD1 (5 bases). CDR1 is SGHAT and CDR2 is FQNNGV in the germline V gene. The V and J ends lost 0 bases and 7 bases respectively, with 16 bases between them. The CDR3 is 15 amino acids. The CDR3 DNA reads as TGTGCCAGCAGCTTAGATCAGGGTCTCAGTGTGGAGCAGTACTTC. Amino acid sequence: CASSLDQGLSVEQYF.

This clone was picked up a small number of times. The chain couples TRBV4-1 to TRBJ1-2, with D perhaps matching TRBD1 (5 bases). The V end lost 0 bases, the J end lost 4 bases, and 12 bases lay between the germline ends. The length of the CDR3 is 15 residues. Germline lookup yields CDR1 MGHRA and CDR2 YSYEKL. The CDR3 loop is CASSQEGRGSYGYTF. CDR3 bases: TGCGCCAGCAGCCAAGAGGGGAGGGGCTCCTATGGCTACACCTTC.

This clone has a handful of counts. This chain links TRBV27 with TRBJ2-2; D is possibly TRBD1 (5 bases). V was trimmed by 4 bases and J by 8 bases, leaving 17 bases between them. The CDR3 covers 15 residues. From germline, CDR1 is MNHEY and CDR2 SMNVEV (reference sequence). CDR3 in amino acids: CASSYWQGVSGELFF. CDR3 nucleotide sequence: TGTGCCAGCAGTTATTGGCAGGGCGTGAGTGGGGAGCTGTTTTTT.

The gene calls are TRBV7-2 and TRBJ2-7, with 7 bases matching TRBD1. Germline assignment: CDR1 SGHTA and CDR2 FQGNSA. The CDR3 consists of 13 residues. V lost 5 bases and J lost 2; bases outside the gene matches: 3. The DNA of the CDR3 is TGTGCCAGCAGCCTAGGGACAGCCTACGAGCAGTACTTC. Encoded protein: CASSLGTAYEQYF.

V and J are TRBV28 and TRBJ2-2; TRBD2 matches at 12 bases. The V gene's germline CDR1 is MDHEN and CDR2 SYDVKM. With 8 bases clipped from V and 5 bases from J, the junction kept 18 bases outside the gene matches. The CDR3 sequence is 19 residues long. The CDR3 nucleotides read TGTGCCAGCGGGGGGTCAGTCGCTAGCGGGGGGGCGAGAACCGGGGAGCTGTTTTTT. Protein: CASGGSVASGGARTGELFF.